One and the same sample provided the 32 T cell receptor beta chains below, sequenced in a study of T-cell memory formation after mild COVID-19. TCRdb reprocessed the 5' RACE reads with MiXCR, giving one entry per CDR3 protein. The sample lists 450,000 to 650,000 distinct CDR3 sequences, around 20% seen once, with around 12% in the top ten. Sequenced: PBMCs or a T cell subset sorted from them (not recorded which). The receptor source for this set is an adult woman who had mild COVID-19 (a few samples of this study predate the infection). Cell type and time point are not known.

This clonotype has more than one count but fewer than ten. The gene calls are TRBV7-9 and TRBJ2-7; D possibly corresponds to TRBD1 (6 bases). Germline V gene sequence: CDR1 SEHNR, CDR2 FQNEAQ (reference sequence). CDR3 length: 15 amino acids. V shed 3 bases and J shed 9 bases, with 21 bases lying between them. This CDR3 reads CASSFDPGQGVVQYF. CDR3 coding DNA: TGTGCCAGCAGCTTCGACCCGGGACAAGGGGTGGTGCAGTACTTC.

This clonotype was seen only a few times. The rearrangement joins TRBV2 to TRBJ2-3, with 7 bases aligning to TRBD1. The CDR3 is 14 amino acids. CDR1 and CDR2 from the germline V gene are SNHLY and FYNNEI. The trim removed 6 bases at V and 4 bases at J, leaving 7 bases unmatched. CDR3: CASRRGQTADTQYF. In DNA, the CDR3 is TGTGCCAGCAGACGGGGACAGACTGCAGATACGCAGTATTTT.

This chain uses TRBV5-1 with TRBJ2-1; tentative D call: TRBD2 (6 bases). CDR1 and CDR2 from the germline V gene are SGHRS and YFSETQ. Trimming cost V 4 bases and J 9 bases, with 17 bases left between them. The CDR3 runs 14 residues. As DNA, the CDR3 is TGCGCCAGCAGCCCGTCGGCGGGAATAGGTGAGCAGTTCTTC. This codes for CASSPSAGIGEQFF.

The chain combines TRBV6-5 with TRBJ1-1; weak D call: TRBD1 (5 bases). The CDR3 extends over 14 amino acids. The germline CDR1 and CDR2 sequences are MNHEY and SVGAGI. Trimming removed 2 bases at V and 1 base at J, with 8 bases between. The CDR3 is CASSYDSTNTEAFF. In DNA, the CDR3 is TGTGCCAGCAGTTACGACAGTACGAACACTGAAGCTTTCTTT.

There are a few counts of this clonotype. The V and J genes are TRBV7-3 and TRBJ2-1; 12 positions match TRBD2. The CDR3 length is 16 residues. Looked up from germline, CDR1 is SGHTA and CDR2 is FQGTGA. V lost 5 bases and J lost 8; bases outside the gene matches: 10. CDR3 coding DNA: TGTGCCAGCAGCCCCAGACTAGCGGGGGCCAAGGATGAGCAGTTCTTC. This encodes CASSPRLAGAKDEQFF.

The gene calls are TRBV5-5 and TRBJ2-1; D perhaps matches TRBD1 (6 bases). Trimming shortened V by 0 bases and J by 10 bases, and 17 bases separated the two germline ends. Germline CDR1 reads SGHKS; CDR2 reads YYEKEE (reference sequence). The CDR3 is 15 amino acids. CDR3 region: CASSLVIGAGTEQFF. DNA for the CDR3: TGTGCCAGCAGCTTGGTGATCGGTGCCGGGACAGAGCAGTTCTTC.

V and J are TRBV9 and TRBJ1-1; 7 bases fit TRBD1. CDR3 length: 14 amino acids. The trim removed 3 bases at V and 3 bases at J, leaving 5 bases unmatched. Germline-derived CDR1 and CDR2 are SGDLS and YYNGEE. The CDR3 reads CASSATGRHTEAFF. DNA of the CDR3: TGTGCCAGCAGCGCGACAGGGCGACACACTGAAGCTTTCTTT.

This clonotype showed up just a few times. The rearrangement joins TRBV12-3 or TRBV12-4 to TRBJ2-5, with D possibly called TRBD1 or TRBD2 (5 bases each). The V end was cut by 2 bases, the J end by 2 bases, with 12 bases between. This CDR3 has 15 residues. The CDR3 DNA reads as TGTGCCAGCAGTTTAAAGCGGACACTTCAAGAGACCCAGTACTTC. Protein product: CASSLKRTLQETQYF.

The rearrangement links TRBV12-3 or TRBV12-4 to TRBJ1-5; D gene uncertain. Trimming cost V 5 bases and J 5 bases, with 4 bases left between them. The CDR3 sequence is 11 residues long. The CDR3 nucleotides read TGTGCCAGCAGTGGAGATCAGCCCCAGCATTTT. Amino acid sequence: CASSGDQPQHF.

About this clonotype itself: This may be a read error: a much more frequent sequence differs by one nucleotide. The rearrangement joins TRBV20-1 to TRBJ1-2; D is unresolved. The CDR3 is 16 amino acids. Germline CDR1 DFQATT, CDR2 SNEGSKA (reference sequence). V was clipped by 0 bases and J by 0 bases, with 14 bases between them. The CDR3, as DNA: TGCAGTGCTAGAGATGCGGTGACAACATCTAACTATGGCTACACCTTC. It codes for CSARDAVTTSNYGYTF.

This chain uses TRBV4-1 with TRBJ1-1; TRBD1 is a possible D gene (6 bases). The CDR3 consists of 16 residues. Trimming left V 0 bases short and J 0 bases short, with 11 bases between. Germline V CDR1 and CDR2: MGHRA, YSYEKL. CDR3 protein: CASSQDEGELNTEAFF. In nucleotides, the CDR3 is TGCGCCAGCAGCCAAGATGAGGGGGAGTTGAACACTGAAGCTTTCTTT.

The chain has TRBV30 and TRBJ1-5; TRBD1 aligns across 12 bases. Per germline, CDR1 GTSNPN and CDR2 SVGIG (reference sequence). The trim removed 4 bases at V and 6 bases at J, leaving 7 bases unmatched. The CDR3 spans 15 residues. The CDR3 DNA is TGTGCCTGGACCTACGGGACAGGGGGCGGTCAGCCCCAGCATTTT. Protein: CAWTYGTGGGQPQHF.

Only a few counts were recorded for this clonotype. The genes are TRBV20-1 and TRBJ2-7, with D uncertain. V was cut by 3 bases and J by 5 bases, with 8 bases left in between. This CDR3 is 11 amino acids long. CDR1 and CDR2 (germline): DFQATT, SNEGSKA (reference sequence). The CDR3 nucleotides are TGCAGTGCTAGTACCCTTGACGAGCAGTACTTC. It codes for CSASTLDEQYF.

There are a few counts of this clonotype. The genes are TRBV7-8 and TRBJ2-6, with D uncertain. This CDR3 spans 20 amino acids. CDR1 SGHVS and CDR2 FQNEAQ come from the germline V gene. Between the trimmed V and J ends, which lost 5 bases and 1 base, there was a span of 24 bases. The chain's CDR3 is CASSPLGLWESLSGANVLTF. The CDR3 DNA reads as TGTGCCAGCAGCCCCCTAGGGTTATGGGAATCCCTATCTGGGGCCAACGTCCTGACTTTC.

V usage is TRBV7-3 and J usage is TRBJ2-3; weak D call: TRBD2 (6 bases). Germline V gene sequence: CDR1 SGHTA, CDR2 FQGTGA. The V end was cut by 6 bases, the J end by 0 bases, with 13 bases between. The CDR3 runs to 15 residues. The CDR3 protein is CASSPSVSSTDTQYF. The CDR3 bases are TGTGCCAGCAGTCCTAGCGTGTCTAGCACAGATACGCAGTATTTT. Drawing the rest from reference TRBV7-3 and TRBJ2-3, the complete variable domain is GAGVSQTPSNKVTEKGKYVELRCDPISGHTALYWYRQSLGQGPEFLIYFQGTGAADDSGLPNDRFFAVRPEGSVSTLKIQRTERGDSAVYLCASSPSVSSTDTQYFGPGTRLTVL.

This clonotype has just a few counts. The chain is built from TRBV6-1 and TRBJ1-4; D remains ambiguous. V was clipped by 3 bases and J by 6 bases, with 11 bases between them. The germline V gene encodes CDR1 MNHNS and CDR2 SASEGT. The CDR3 is 14 residues long. The CDR3 DNA reads as TGTGCCAGCAGTGACGGACTGAGGGATGAAAAACTGTTTTTT. Protein sequence: CASSDGLRDEKLFF.

This clonotype was observed a handful of times. V is TRBV6-2 or TRBV6-3 and J is TRBJ1-1; TRBD1 aligns across 7 bases. The CDR3 runs 15 residues. Trimming took 5 bases from V and 4 from J; bases not matched to a gene: 10. Germline CDR1 and CDR2: MNHEY and SVGEGT. DNA of the CDR3: TGTGCCAGCAGTGGACAGACAGGGATCGGCACTGAAGCTTTCTTT. Translating it yields CASSGQTGIGTEAFF.

This clonotype has only a few counts. The V and J genes are TRBV18 and TRBJ2-5; the match to TRBD1 covers 8 bases. The V gene's germline CDR1 is KGHSH and CDR2 LQKENI. V was clipped by 1 base and J by 5 bases; unmatched bases: 6. The CDR3 totals 15 residues. This CDR3 reads CASSPQAGGAETQYF. CDR3 coding DNA: TGTGCCAGCTCACCACAGGCAGGGGGCGCGGAGACCCAGTACTTC.

The chain uses TRBV4-1 and TRBJ1-1; perhaps TRBD1 as D (6 bases). V was clipped by 1 base and J by 5 bases, with 17 bases between them. From germline, CDR1 is MGHRA and CDR2 YSYEKL. The CDR3 runs 16 residues. The CDR3 here is CASSQAPQGIGTEAFF. CDR3 in DNA: TGCGCCAGCAGCCAAGCCCCCCAGGGGATAGGGACTGAAGCTTTCTTT.

The chain joins TRBV9 to TRBJ2-5, with 8 positions matching TRBD2. Germline CDR1 and CDR2: SGDLS and YYNGEE. The CDR3 runs 15 residues. V lost 4 bases and J lost 5; bases outside the gene matches: 10. CDR3 sequence (DNA): TGTGCCAGCAGCTGGAGCACGGGAGGGGGGGAGACCCAGTACTTC. As protein: CASSWSTGGGETQYF.

This clonotype was detected many times. This sequence joins TRBV6-2 or TRBV6-3 and TRBJ1-1; D is undetermined. The germline V gene has CDR1 MNHEY and CDR2 SVGEGT. The CDR3 contains 14 residues. Trimming left V 6 bases short and J 0 bases short, with 11 bases between. The CDR3 reads CASRGLALNTEAFF. CDR3 DNA: TGTGCCAGCAGGGGCTTGGCGTTGAACACTGAAGCTTTCTTT.

This clonotype showed up many times. The V call is TRBV7-2, the J call TRBJ2-3, with 13 nucleotides matching TRBD2. Per germline, CDR1 SGHTA and CDR2 FQGNSA. V lost 5 bases, J lost 4 bases, and 3 bases stayed unmatched. CDR3 length: 15 amino acids. The CDR3 region is CASSGTSGTADTQYF. In nucleotides, the CDR3 is TGTGCCAGCAGCGGGACTAGCGGGACAGCAGATACGCAGTATTTT. Looking up the rest from reference TRBV7-2 and TRBJ2-3 gives the full variable domain: GAGVSQSPSNKVTEKGKDVELRCDPISGHTALYWYRQSLGQGLEFLIYFQGNSAPDKSGLPSDRFSAERTGGSVSTLTIQRTQQEDSAVYLCASSGTSGTADTQYFGPGTRLTVL.

Only a few counts were recorded for this clonotype. The chain recombines TRBV30 with TRBJ1-1, with 12 bases that match TRBD1. Germline V gives CDR1 GTSNPN, CDR2 SVGIG (reference sequence). V lost 3 bases, J lost 1 base, and 3 bases stayed unmatched. This CDR3 has 15 amino acids. CDR3 DNA: TGTGCCTGGAGGGGACAGGGGGCGAGGAACACTGAAGCTTTCTTT. This encodes CAWRGQGARNTEAFF.

The V and J genes are TRBV6-6 and TRBJ1-5, with 9 bases identical to TRBD1. Trimming took 5 bases from V and 4 from J; bases not matched to a gene: 9. The CDR3 sequence is 16 residues long. Germline-derived CDR1 and CDR2 are MNHNY and SVGAGI (reference sequence). CDR3 nucleotide sequence: TGTGCCAGCAGTGTACAGGGGGCGTCTGGGAATCAGCCCCAGCATTTT. It codes for CASSVQGASGNQPQHF.

This clonotype appeared a few times. CDR3 residues: CSARPSGAAGGQFF. In DNA form, the CDR3 reads TGCAGTGCTAGACCTAGCGGGGCCGCTGGGGGTCAGTTCTTC. The chain carries TRBV20-1 and TRBJ2-1, with TRBD2 identical over 9 bases. CDR3 length: 14 residues. Germline V gives CDR1 DFQATT, CDR2 SNEGSKA (reference sequence). Trimming cost V 2 bases and J 13 bases; bases outside gene matches: 12.

This clonotype has ten or more counts. This chain links TRBV24-1 with TRBJ2-3, with 8 bases fitting TRBD2. Germline V gives CDR1 KGHDR, CDR2 SFDVKD. Trimming removed 5 bases from V and 3 bases from J; junction bases left unmatched: 15. The CDR3 has 18 amino acids. CDR3 sequence reads: CATSGGAGASPWTDTQYF. The DNA for the CDR3 is TGTGCCACCAGTGGGGGAGCGGGAGCTTCGCCCTGGACAGATACGCAGTATTTT.

This clonotype has just a few counts. The V call is TRBV20-1, the J call TRBJ2-2; 9 positions agree with TRBD2. With V trimmed by 3 bases and J by 3 bases, 17 bases remained unmatched. This CDR3 contains 19 residues. Per the germline V gene, CDR1 is DFQATT and CDR2 is SNEGSKA (reference sequence). The CDR3 here is CSARGLGTSIYGDTGELFF. In DNA form, the CDR3 reads TGCAGTGCTAGGGGGTTAGGGACTAGCATATACGGCGACACCGGGGAGCTGTTTTTT.

The chain combines TRBV30 with TRBJ1-2, with a weak D call TRBD1 (6 bases). In germline, CDR1 is GTSNPN, CDR2 SVGIG (reference sequence). Trimming took off 4 bases at V and 7 bases at J, with 16 bases between the two ends. The length of the CDR3 is 13 residues. The CDR3, as DNA: TGTGCCTGGACCTCGTTAACAGGGTCTGGCTACACCTTC. Its translation: CAWTSLTGSGYTF.

Only a few counts were recorded for this clonotype. The chain combines TRBV15 with TRBJ2-1; 13 positions agree with TRBD2. There are 17 residues in the CDR3. J was trimmed by 8 bases and V by 3 bases; bases with no gene match: 10. The V gene's germline CDR1 is LNHNV and CDR2 YYDKDF (reference sequence). The CDR3 nucleotides read TGTGCCACCAGCAGCAGGACTAGCGGGAGTGCTAGCGATGAGCAGTTCTTC. This encodes CATSSRTSGSASDEQFF.

The rearrangement uses TRBV4-2 and TRBJ1-1; no clear D. The germline CDR1 and CDR2 sequences are LGHNA and YNFKEQ. The V gene lost 1 base and the J gene lost 7 bases, with 13 bases spanning the gap. This CDR3 contains 14 residues. CDR3 in amino acids: CASSQGAGHDEAFF. CDR3 bases: TGTGCCAGCAGCCAAGGGGCCGGGCACGATGAAGCTTTCTTT.

The chain carries TRBV19 and TRBJ2-2, with D perhaps matching TRBD1 (6 bases). CDR3 length: 15 residues. V dropped 1 base and J dropped 4 bases, with 10 bases sitting between them. Germline CDR1 LNHDA, CDR2 SQIVND (reference sequence). CDR3 region: CASSIGGTPTGELFF. Written as DNA, the CDR3 is TGTGCCAGTAGTATAGGGGGGACACCCACCGGGGAGCTGTTTTTT.

This clonotype showed up just a few times. This CDR3 is CASSQLGQGATGELFF. In DNA, the CDR3 is TGCGCCAGCAGCCAACTGGGACAGGGGGCGACCGGGGAGCTGTTTTTT. This sequence joins TRBV4-1 and TRBJ2-2; 12 nucleotides match TRBD1. Germline CDR1 and CDR2: MGHRA and YSYEKL. The CDR3 spans 16 residues. V trimming: 2 bases; J trimming: 5 bases; junction bases outside the gene matches: 3.